The next 29 T cell receptor beta chains were all read from a single sample in a study of T cells in narcolepsy. Repertoires were generated with immunoSEQ multiplex PCR, while TCRdb's copy carries only in-frame clones and drops some. The sample lists tens of thousands of clones; around four fifths were seen once. Material: CD45RA- memory CD4+ T cells from PBMCs. The receptors stem from a human donor with narcolepsy.

The genes are TRBV6-5 and TRBJ2-1; perhaps TRBD2 as D (5 bases). V lost 6 bases to trimming and J lost 7 bases, with 19 bases between them. Germline lookup yields CDR1 MNHEY and CDR2 SVGAGI. This CDR3 contains 15 residues. This CDR3 is CASRGVVGVRNEQFF. The CDR3 DNA reads TGTGCCAGCAGGGGTGTTGTGGGAGTAAGGAATGAGCAGTTCTTC.

The rearrangement uses TRBV7-9 and TRBJ1-1; 8 bases match TRBD1. CDR1 and CDR2 from the germline V gene are SEHNR and FQNEAQ (reference sequence). The CDR3 has 12 amino acids. V was clipped by 5 bases and J by 10 bases; unmatched bases: 6. The CDR3 nucleotides read TGTGCCAGCAGCCCCACAGGGGGAAGAGCTTTCTTT. It is translated as CASSPTGGRAFF.

The chain has TRBV29-1 and TRBJ2-2, with D uncertain. The germline CDR1 and CDR2 sequences are SQVTM and ANQGSEA. The CDR3 length is 13 residues. Trimming pared 3 bases from V and 3 bases from J, leaving 8 bases between. The chain's CDR3 is CSVDGSYTGELFF. The CDR3 DNA follows: TGCAGCGTTGATGGCAGTTACACCGGGGAGCTGTTTTTT.

This clone was found once. The CDR3: CARVPGTLSNTGELFF. The CDR3 DNA is TGTGCCCGTGTCCCGGGGACACTATCGAACACCGGGGAGCTGTTTTTT. V and J are TRBV21-1 and TRBJ2-2; the table's D gene call, TRBD1, was not cross checked with the DNA. TRBV21-1 is annotated as a pseudogene. The CDR3 is made up of 16 amino acids.

V and J are TRBV4-1 and TRBJ2-1, with 10 bases matching TRBD2. Germline CDR1 reads MGHRA; CDR2 reads YSYEKL. J lost 3 bases, V lost 1 base, and 3 bases had no gene match. The CDR3 is 16 residues long. The CDR3 DNA reads TGCGCCAGCAGCCAAGGGACTAGCGGATACTACAATGAGCAGTTCTTC. Translating it yields CASSQGTSGYYNEQFF.

The J gene is TRBJ2-5, the V gene TRBV5-4; D is undetermined. The CDR3 length is 15 residues. From germline, CDR1 is SGHNT and CDR2 YYREEE (reference sequence). Trimming took 0 bases from V and 1 from J, leaving 10 bases between them. The CDR3 nucleotides read TGTGCCAGCAGCTTGGTCGCAGGCCGCCAAGAGACCCAGTACTTC. Protein product: CASSLVAGRQETQYF.

The V and J genes are TRBV10-2 and TRBJ2-3; D may correspond to TRBD1 or TRBD2 (5 bases each). V dropped 1 base and J dropped 2 bases, with 25 bases sitting between them. This CDR3 is 20 amino acids long. Germline V lookup: CDR1 WSHSY, CDR2 SAAADI. This CDR3 is CASSEFWGSRGARTTDTQYF. CDR3 bases: TGCGCCAGCAGTGAGTTTTGGGGGTCTCGAGGGGCTCGTACCACAGATACGCAGTATTTT.

The genes are TRBV19 and TRBJ1-2; D unresolved. Per germline, CDR1 LNHDA and CDR2 SQIVND (reference sequence). The CDR3 is 12 residues long. Trimming pared 6 bases from V and 5 bases from J, leaving 10 bases between. CDR3 protein: CASSPQGYGYTF. The CDR3, as DNA: TGTGCCAGTAGCCCCCAAGGGTATGGCTACACCTTC.

This sequence joins TRBV11-2 and TRBJ1-1; D is undetermined. The CDR3 is 13 residues long. The germline V gene encodes CDR1 SGHAT and CDR2 FQNNGV. Between the trimmed V and J ends, which lost 0 bases and 4 bases, there was a span of 6 bases. This CDR3 is CASSLDRGTEAFF. Written as DNA, the CDR3 is TGTGCCAGCAGCTTAGACCGGGGCACTGAAGCTTTCTTT.

The chain joins TRBV7-9 to TRBJ2-3; D is perhaps TRBD2 (6 bases). The V gene lost 5 bases and the J gene lost 0 bases, with 18 bases spanning the gap. Germline V gives CDR1 SEHNR, CDR2 FQNEAQ (reference sequence). The CDR3 loop spans 17 amino acids. This CDR3 is CASSPTKSSGSTDTQYF. The DNA for the CDR3 is TGTGCCAGCAGCCCAACAAAAAGCAGCGGGAGCACAGATACGCAGTATTTT. Variable domain in full (rest from reference TRBV7-9 and TRBJ2-3): DTGVSQNPRHKITKRGQNVTFRCDPISEHNRLYWYRQTLGQGPEFLTYFQNEAQLEKSRLLSDRFSAERPKGSFSTLEIQRTEQGDSAMYLCASSPTKSSGSTDTQYFGPGTRLTVL.

This rearrangement joins TRBV5-4 to TRBJ2-7; 7 nucleotides align to TRBD1. V gave up 4 bases and J gave up 2 bases; unmatched junction bases: 9. The germline V gene has CDR1 SGHNT and CDR2 YYREEE (reference sequence). The length of the CDR3 is 15 residues. This CDR3 reads CASSGSLGQTYEQYF. CDR3 DNA sequence: TGTGCCAGCAGCGGTAGCCTGGGACAGACCTACGAGCAGTACTTC.

This clone was counted once. The chain employs TRBV7-2 and TRBJ2-3, with D hard to call. The CDR3 consists of 13 residues. With 5 bases removed from V and 1 base from J, the gap between germline ends came to 7 bases. Germline values: CDR1 SGHTA, CDR2 FQGNSA. CDR3: CASSPAGTDTQYF. The CDR3 DNA reads TGTGCCAGCAGCCCAGCCGGCACAGATACGCAGTATTTT.

This clone was counted a single time. The V gene is TRBV18, the J gene TRBJ1-6; possible D gene TRBD1, 6 bases. Trimming removed 4 bases from V and 14 bases from J, with 12 bases in between. Germline V gene data show CDR1 as KGHSH and CDR2 as LQKENI. This CDR3 spans 12 amino acids. The CDR3 nucleotides read TGTGCCAGCTCACAGGGGGACCGGGCCCTCCACTTT. Its translation: CASSQGDRALHF.

V gene TRBV5-1 combines with J gene TRBJ2-1, with 8 bases identical to TRBD1. This CDR3 has 17 amino acids. Trimming took 4 bases from V and 2 from J; bases not matched to a gene: 11. In germline, CDR1 is SGHRS, CDR2 YFSETQ. The CDR3 bases are TGCGCCAGCAGCCGTAAGATGCCGGGACAGGCCTACAATGAGCAGTTCTTC. Its protein is CASSRKMPGQAYNEQFF.

The chain uses TRBV6-6 and TRBJ1-2; TRBD1 agrees at 7 bases. V was clipped by 2 bases and J by 11 bases; unmatched bases: 5. The CDR3 extends over 12 amino acids. Germline V gives CDR1 MNHNY, CDR2 SVGAGI (reference sequence). CDR3 sequence reads: CASSYAGGSYTF. The CDR3 coding sequence is TGTGCCAGCAGTTACGCAGGGGGGTCTTACACCTTC.

CDR3 nucleotides: TGCAGCGCACGGAGACCGGTCTCCCCATCGAACACCGGGGAGCTGTTTTTT. Protein: CSARRPVSPSNTGELFF. The chain recombines TRBV29-1 with TRBJ2-2; no reliable D call. The CDR3 has 17 amino acids. Germline CDR1 and CDR2: SQVTM and ANQGSEA. V gave up 7 bases and J gave up 0 bases, with 21 bases separating them.

This chain links TRBV7-9 with TRBJ1-2, with a tentative D call TRBD1 (5 bases). The CDR3 spans 15 residues. The V end was cut by 1 base, the J end by 6 bases, with 15 bases between. Germline V gives CDR1 SEHNR, CDR2 FQNEAQ (reference sequence). CDR3 residues: CASSLDARDLNGYTF. The CDR3 bases are TGTGCCAGCAGCTTAGACGCTCGGGACCTCAATGGCTACACCTTC.

The gene calls are TRBV27 and TRBJ2-3, with 8 bases fitting TRBD2. Per germline, CDR1 MNHEY and CDR2 SMNVEV (reference sequence). There are 16 residues in the CDR3. The junction had 12 bases not matched to a gene; V was cut back by 3 bases and J by 7 bases. DNA of the CDR3: TGTGCCAGCAGTTTTTACGGGACTAGTTCGGTAAATACGCAGTATTTT. It codes for CASSFYGTSSVNTQYF.

By share of the sample, this clone is medium-sized. CDR3 sequence reads: CASSIQGTNTEAFF. The CDR3 bases are TGTGCCAGTAGTATACAGGGGACGAACACTGAAGCTTTCTTT. The gene calls are TRBV19 and TRBJ1-1; possibly TRBD1 for D (6 bases). Germline CDR1 is LNHDA and CDR2 is SQIVND (reference sequence). V was trimmed by 2 bases and J by 1 base, leaving 8 bases between them. This CDR3 contains 14 residues.

V usage is TRBV12-5 and J usage is TRBJ2-2; 7 bases are shared with TRBD2. CDR3 size: 15 residues. The V and J ends lost 0 bases and 5 bases, in that order; junction bases with no gene match: 3. Germline lookup yields CDR1 LGHNT and CDR2 FRNRAP. CDR3 sequence (DNA): TGTGCTAGTGGTTTGGTCATGGGGGGGACCGGGGAGCTGTTTTTT. Residues: CASGLVMGGTGELFF.

The gene calls are TRBV4-1 and TRBJ2-1; D is possibly TRBD1 (5 bases). Between the trimmed V and J ends, which lost 4 bases and 6 bases, there was a span of 16 bases. CDR1 and CDR2 from the germline V gene are MGHRA and YSYEKL. The CDR3 has 15 residues. The CDR3 loop reads CASSLEGVNGNEQFF. In nucleotides, the CDR3 is TGCGCCAGCAGCCTGGAAGGGGTTAATGGCAATGAGCAGTTCTTC.

This chain links TRBV7-9 with TRBJ2-5; the match to TRBD2 covers 12 bases. Germline V gives CDR1 SEHNR, CDR2 FQNEAQ (reference sequence). V was pared by 5 bases and J by 2 bases, with 9 bases of the junction left unmatched. The CDR3 is 17 amino acids. In nucleotides, the CDR3 is TGTGCCAGCAGCCCCATTCGGACTAGCGGGGCTCAAGAGACCCAGTACTTC. Amino acid sequence: CASSPIRTSGAQETQYF.

V and J are TRBV21-1 and TRBJ2-2. TRBV21-1 is a pseudogene locus. CDR3 length equals 18 residues. In DNA, the CDR3 is TGTGCCAGCAGCAAAGAGGGCCGGGCTCCCAACAACACCGGGGAGCTGTTTTTT. It yields the protein CASSKEGRAPNNTGELFF.

This chain uses TRBV28 with TRBJ2-3, with 12 bases fitting TRBD2. The CDR3 runs 17 residues. After removal of 4 bases from V and 9 bases from J, the junction contained 14 bases not matched to a gene. Germline-derived CDR1 and CDR2 are MDHEN and SYDVKM. Here the CDR3 DNA reads TGTGCCAGCAGTTCCAACGGACTAGCGGGGTTTCAAGGGACGCAGTATTTT. This codes for CASSSNGLAGFQGTQYF.

V usage is TRBV27 and J usage is TRBJ2-1; TRBD2 matches 7 bases. Germline CDR1 MNHEY, CDR2 SMNVEV (reference sequence). The CDR3 runs 15 residues. The J segment lost 2 bases and the V segment lost 6 bases, leaving 7 bases of the junction unmatched. The CDR3 DNA sequence: TGTGCCAGCAGCTCTAGCGGACTTACCTACAATGAGCAGTTCTTC. This gives the protein CASSSSGLTYNEQFF.

This clone was recorded once. J is TRBJ2-1 and V is TRBV15; 10 nucleotides agree with TRBD2. V was clipped by 3 bases and J by 8 bases; unmatched bases: 10. The CDR3 spans 16 residues. Germline V CDR1 and CDR2: LNHNV, YYDKDF (reference sequence). CDR3 sequence: CATSRDIAGGWYEQFF. As DNA, the CDR3 is TGTGCCACCAGCAGGGACATAGCGGGAGGTTGGTATGAGCAGTTCTTC.

This clone was observed a few times. The chain employs TRBV6-1 and TRBJ2-7; TRBD2 might be the D (5 bases). Germline-derived CDR1 and CDR2 are MNHNS and SASEGT. Trimming cost V 4 bases and J 3 bases, with 10 bases left between them. CDR3 length: 13 residues. DNA for the CDR3: TGTGCCAGCAGTGTGAGGGCCCTCTACGAGCAGTACTTC. It is translated as CASSVRALYEQYF.

The chain links TRBV7-2 to TRBJ1-1; TRBD1 matches at 9 bases. Germline V gene sequence: CDR1 SGHTA, CDR2 FQGNSA. V dropped 3 bases and J dropped 4; count of bases not matched to a gene: 6. CDR3 length: 15 amino acids. CDR3 coding DNA: TGTGCCAGCAGCTTTTCTGGGACAGGGAGCACTGAAGCTTTCTTT. Protein product: CASSFSGTGSTEAFF. Using reference TRBV7-2 and TRBJ1-1 for the parts outside the CDR3, the full variable domain is GAGVSQSPSNKVTEKGKDVELRCDPISGHTALYWYRQSLGQGLEFLIYFQGNSAPDKSGLPSDRFSAERTGGSVSTLTIQRTQQEDSAVYLCASSFSGTGSTEAFFGQGTRLTVV.

V is TRBV19 and J is TRBJ1-6, with 8 bases identical to TRBD1. V lost 4 bases to trimming and J lost 5 bases; unmatched junction nucleotides: 4. The germline CDR1 and CDR2 sequences are LNHDA and SQIVND (reference sequence). This CDR3 comprises 15 residues. The CDR3 is CASSRRDRNNSPLHF. CDR3 coding DNA: TGTGCCAGTAGTAGGCGGGACAGGAATAATTCACCCCTCCACTTT.